Presented here are 23 T cell receptor beta chains from one specimen sequenced in a study of shared clonotypes between healthy human individuals. The table came from immunoSEQ multiplex PCR; TCRdb's copy has only in-frame clones and leaves some out. The sample lists around 2.5 million clones; approximately 93% were seen once. Sequenced sample: naive CD4+ T cells from PBMCs. Described subset: CD45RA+ positively selected. Receptor source: a man between 18 and 29 years old in good health. Some clones in this sample may be carry-over from other donors' samples.

This clone was recorded a few times. This rearrangement joins TRBV25-1 to TRBJ1-4; D is unclear. CDR1 is MGHDK, CDR2 SYGVNS, per germline. The V end lost 3 bases, the J end lost 7 bases, and 6 bases lay between the germline ends. The CDR3 runs to 12 residues. The CDR3 nucleotides read TGTGCCAGCAGTGAGGGGAGTGAAAAACTGTTTTTT. Translating it yields CASSEGSEKLFF.

V is TRBV7-8 and J is TRBJ2-1, with D perhaps matching TRBD1 (8 bases). Germline loops: CDR1 SGHVS, CDR2 FQNEAQ. V lost 7 bases and J 7 bases, leaving 17 bases between the germline ends. The CDR3 is made up of 14 amino acids. CDR3 amino acids: CASTRGREWNEQFF. The CDR3 DNA reads TGTGCCAGCACCAGGGGGCGGGAGTGGAATGAGCAGTTCTTC.

This chain connects TRBV28 to TRBJ2-7, with D possibly TRBD1 on 6 matching bases. The V end was cut by 3 bases, the J end by 3 bases, with 18 bases between. The CDR3 has 16 amino acids. In germline, CDR1 is MDHEN, CDR2 SYDVKM. CDR3 sequence: CASSFLSPPRGYEQYF. The CDR3 DNA sequence: TGTGCCAGCAGTTTTTTAAGCCCCCCCAGGGGCTACGAGCAGTACTTC.

V gene TRBV5-5 combines with J gene TRBJ2-1; tentative D call: TRBD2 (5 bases). The CDR3 covers 13 residues. Trimming cost V 0 bases and J 6 bases, with 7 bases left between them. Germline-derived CDR1 and CDR2 are SGHKS and YYEKEE (reference sequence). In nucleotides, the CDR3 is TGTGCCAGCAGCTTGGCCGGGATCAATGAGCAGTTCTTC. It is translated as CASSLAGINEQFF.

The gene calls are TRBV9 and TRBJ2-2, with 7 bases lining up with TRBD1. With V trimmed by 3 bases and J by 6 bases, 5 bases remained unmatched. The CDR3 contains 14 residues. Per germline, CDR1 SGDLS and CDR2 YYNGEE. Here the CDR3 reads CASSAPQGAGELFF. For the CDR3, the DNA is TGTGCCAGCAGCGCCCCTCAGGGGGCCGGGGAGCTGTTTTTT.

The CDR3 region is CARTNRDPNEKLFF. DNA of the CDR3: TGTGCCCGGACTAACCGGGACCCTAATGAAAAACTGTTTTTT. The V gene is TRBV28, the J gene TRBJ1-4; a possible D gene is TRBD1 (5 bases). V lost 11 bases and J lost 3, with 16 bases in between. The CDR3 is made up of 14 amino acids. Germline CDR1 reads MDHEN; CDR2 reads SYDVKM.

V gene TRBV25-1 combines with J gene TRBJ2-1, with 7 bases that match TRBD2. Germline-derived CDR1 and CDR2 are MGHDK and SYGVNS. This CDR3 contains 16 residues. Losses at the gene ends were 5 bases for V and 4 bases for J; bases not matched to a gene: 11. DNA for the CDR3: TGTGCCAGCAGTTCCCTCGGGGGGAAGAGTTACAATGAGCAGTTCTTC. It specifies CASSSLGGKSYNEQFF.

The chain joins TRBV11-2 to TRBJ2-7; D tentatively reads TRBD1 or TRBD2 (5 bases each). CDR1 and CDR2 (germline): SGHAT, FQNNGV. This CDR3 is 14 amino acids long. V was shortened by 5 bases and J by 2 bases, with 13 bases between the two germline ends. CDR3 loop: CASSPGQYTYEQYF. CDR3 in DNA: TGTGCCAGCAGCCCGGGGCAGTACACCTACGAGCAGTACTTC.

The V and J genes are TRBV5-1 and TRBJ2-5, with TRBD2 matching 9 bases. This CDR3 contains 20 residues. Trimming removed 0 bases from V and 1 base from J; junction bases left unmatched: 16. CDR1 is SGHRS, CDR2 YFSETQ, per germline. The DNA of the CDR3 is TGCGCCAGCAGCTTGGTTTGGGGTTCGGAGATAGCGGGAGCCCAAGAGACCCAGTACTTC. Translating gives CASSLVWGSEIAGAQETQYF.

The chain is built from TRBV30 and TRBJ2-1, with 8 bases fitting TRBD2. V lost 8 bases, J lost 11 bases, and 17 bases stayed unmatched. The CDR3 spans 14 residues. Germline-derived CDR1 and CDR2 are GTSNPN and SVGIG (reference sequence). In DNA form, the CDR3 reads TGTGCCCGAACCGCGGGGGGACTAGGCAGCAAGCAGTTCTTC. Translation: CARTAGGLGSKQFF.

This rearrangement joins TRBV25-1 to TRBJ2-7, with D perhaps matching TRBD2 (6 bases). V lost 1 base and J lost 6, with 16 bases in between. This CDR3 has 15 amino acids. Germline V lookup: CDR1 MGHDK, CDR2 SYGVNS. CDR3 DNA: TGTGCCAGCAGTGAATTGGGGACTCGCGCTACCGAGCAGTACTTC. Amino acid sequence: CASSELGTRATEQYF.

The chain combines TRBV6-6 with TRBJ2-7; D perhaps matches TRBD2 (6 bases). The CDR3 has 12 amino acids. Trimming stripped 7 bases from V and 3 bases from J, with 10 bases between. Per germline, CDR1 MNHNY and CDR2 SVGAGI (reference sequence). CDR3 region: CASKAGNYEQYF. The CDR3 DNA reads as TGTGCCAGCAAGGCGGGAAACTACGAGCAGTACTTC.

The chain couples TRBV5-4 to TRBJ2-5; 7 nucleotides match TRBD1. V gave up 4 bases and J gave up 12 bases; unmatched junction bases: 6. The CDR3 runs 11 residues. CDR1 is SGHNT, CDR2 YYREEE, per germline (reference sequence). CDR3 bases: TGTGCCAGCAGCAATGACAGGGTTGAGTACTTC. Protein sequence: CASSNDRVEYF.

The V and J genes are TRBV7-3 and TRBJ2-3; D call uncertain. The CDR3 length is 13 residues. V was trimmed by 5 bases and J by 2 bases, leaving 8 bases between them. Looked up from germline, CDR1 is SGHTA and CDR2 is FQGTGA. The CDR3 bases are TGTGCCAGCAGCACCCAAGTCACAGATACGCAGTATTTT. Its translation: CASSTQVTDTQYF.

The chain's CDR3 is CASSTNDRDSYGYTF. The CDR3 DNA follows: TGCGCCAGCAGCACTAACGACAGGGATTCCTATGGCTACACCTTC. V is TRBV5-1 and J is TRBJ1-2, with 7 bases matching TRBD1. Germline V gives CDR1 SGHRS, CDR2 YFSETQ. V dropped 4 bases and J dropped 4; count of bases not matched to a gene: 10. This CDR3 is 15 amino acids long.

This clone was seen a few times. The same CDR3 can be traced to other DNA sequences in this sample. The chain couples TRBV28 to TRBJ2-7; TRBD2 agrees at 9 bases. V shed 1 base and J 2 bases; nucleotides not matched to a gene: 0. Germline V lookup: CDR1 MDHEN, CDR2 SYDVKM. This CDR3 spans 14 amino acids. The CDR3 bases are TGTGCCAGCAGTTTATTAGCGGGAGCCTACGAGCAGTACTTC. It translates to CASSLLAGAYEQYF.

This clone has just a few counts. The same CDR3 also results from other DNA sequences found in this sample. V and J are TRBV6-5 and TRBJ1-1; D is unclear. This CDR3 is 13 amino acids long. The V and J ends lost 5 bases and 1 base respectively, with 8 bases between them. Germline V CDR1 and CDR2: MNHEY, SVGAGI. The CDR3 protein is CASSRLGNTEAFF. The CDR3 DNA reads as TGTGCCAGCAGTCGATTAGGGAACACTGAAGCTTTCTTT.

The count of this clone is one. Here the CDR3 reads CASSEGTGRGQPQHF. The CDR3 DNA reads TGTGCCAGCAGTGAAGGGACAGGAAGAGGTCAGCCCCAGCATTTT. The rearrangement joins TRBV2 to TRBJ1-5, with TRBD1 matching 7 bases. Germline CDR1 and CDR2: SNHLY and FYNNEI. The CDR3 consists of 15 residues. Unmatched junction bases numbered 6, after V lost 1 base and J lost 6 bases.

The chain uses TRBV27 and TRBJ2-1, with 8 bases identical to TRBD2. Germline CDR1 and CDR2: MNHEY and SMNVEV (reference sequence). J lost 2 bases, V lost 6 bases, and 9 bases had no gene match. The CDR3 length is 16 residues. The CDR3 spells CASRRAGVPTYNEQFF. The CDR3 bases are TGTGCCAGCAGACGAGCGGGAGTGCCCACCTACAATGAGCAGTTCTTC.

V and J are TRBV4-1 and TRBJ1-3; a weak D match, TRBD1 (5 bases). The CDR3 runs to 16 residues. The V gene lost 2 bases and the J gene lost 8 bases, with 19 bases spanning the gap. Germline assignment: CDR1 MGHRA and CDR2 YSYEKL. The CDR3 nucleotides read TGCGCCAGCAGCCAATCCAGGGCCACACCACAAGACACCATATATTTT. It translates to CASSQSRATPQDTIYF.

The rearrangement links TRBV15 to TRBJ1-2, with a possible D match to TRBD1 (5 bases). With 0 bases removed from V and 4 bases from J, the gap between germline ends came to 18 bases. This CDR3 spans 17 amino acids. Germline CDR1 reads LNHNV; CDR2 reads YYDKDF (reference sequence). In DNA, the CDR3 is TGTGCCACCAGCAGAGATCTGGCCGAGGGGATAAGCTATGGCTACACCTTC. Amino acid sequence: CATSRDLAEGISYGYTF.

V is TRBV2 and J is TRBJ1-1; D perhaps matches TRBD1 (5 bases). There are 15 residues in the CDR3. Trimming stripped 2 bases from V and 0 bases from J, with 10 bases between. Germline CDR1 and CDR2: SNHLY and FYNNEI. The CDR3 region has the DNA TGTGCCAGCAGTGAATGGGGCAGGTTGAACACTGAAGCTTTCTTT. Translated: CASSEWGRLNTEAFF. Looking up the rest from reference TRBV2 and TRBJ1-1 gives the full variable domain: EPEVTQTPSHQVTQMGQEVILRCVPISNHLYFYWYRQILGQKVEFLVSFYNNEISEKSEIFDDQFSVERPDGSNFTLKIRSTKLEDSAMYFCASSEWGRLNTEAFFGQGTRLTVV.

This chain joins TRBV4-3 and TRBJ2-1; weak D call: TRBD2 (6 bases). Germline V gene lookup returns CDR1 LGHNA and CDR2 YSLEER. CDR3 length: 17 residues. With 1 base removed from V and 0 bases from J, the gap between germline ends came to 13 bases. The CDR3, as DNA: TGCGCCAGCAGCCAAGGGGCGGGGATAGACTCCTACAATGAGCAGTTCTTC. Amino acids: CASSQGAGIDSYNEQFF.